This entry lists 15 T cell receptor beta chains sequenced from one sample in a study of shared T cell receptors in the human thymus. Produced via immunoSEQ multiplex PCR; TCRdb's table is partial and in-frame only. The sample comprises hundreds of thousands of clones, more than 75% of which are singletons, and about 0.01% rests with the top ten. These data were also filed under a second study, of human thymus T cells.

Specimen: thymocytes. These receptor sequences come from a boy younger than two with a congenital heart defect.

This clone occurred once. This chain links TRBV7-9 with TRBJ2-1; weak D call: TRBD2 (5 bases). V was shortened by 5 bases and J by 2 bases, with 13 bases between the two germline ends. This CDR3 region has 15 residues. Germline V gene lookup returns CDR1 SEHNR and CDR2 FQNEAQ (reference sequence). The CDR3 DNA sequence: TGTGCCAGCAGCCGTCGGAGCGGCACCTACAATGAGCAGTTCTTC. Protein sequence: CASSRRSGTYNEQFF. Full variable domain (rest looked up from reference TRBV7-9 and TRBJ2-1): DTGVSQNPRHKITKRGQNVTFRCDPISEHNRLYWYRQTLGQGPEFLTYFQNEAQLEKSRLLSDRFSAERPKGSFSTLEIQRTEQGDSAMYLCASSRRSGTYNEQFFGPGTRLTVL.

J is TRBJ2-7 and V is TRBV5-1, with 12 bases fitting TRBD1. The CDR3 has 15 residues. Germline values: CDR1 SGHRS, CDR2 YFSETQ. V lost 4 bases, J lost 5 bases, and 7 bases stayed unmatched. CDR3: CASSLWDRGRDEQYF. Written as DNA, the CDR3 is TGCGCCAGCAGCCTCTGGGACAGGGGGCGGGACGAGCAGTACTTC.

This clone showed up just once. V and J are TRBV4-1 and TRBJ2-3; 8 bases align to TRBD2. Germline V lookup: CDR1 MGHRA, CDR2 YSYEKL. CDR3 size: 16 residues. With V trimmed by 0 bases and J by 1 base, 3 bases remained unmatched. This CDR3 reads CASSQDGREGTDTQYF. The CDR3 coding sequence is TGCGCCAGCAGCCAAGATGGGCGGGAGGGCACAGATACGCAGTATTTT.

This clone was seen only once. The V call is TRBV15, the J call TRBJ2-2, with 16 bases matching TRBD2. The CDR3 consists of 21 residues. Per the germline V gene, CDR1 is LNHNV and CDR2 is YYDKDF (reference sequence). The V segment lost 5 bases and the J segment 5 bases; nucleotides outside the gene matches: 17. The CDR3 loop reads CATSGKLGTSGRACWTGELFF. DNA of the CDR3: TGTGCCACCAGCGGTAAACTCGGGACTAGCGGGAGGGCCTGTTGGACCGGGGAGCTGTTTTTT.

CDR3 region: CASSSTPGTRNYGYTF. The CDR3 region has the DNA TGTGCCAGCAGCTCTACCCCCGGGACAAGGAACTATGGCTACACCTTC. The rearrangement joins TRBV5-8 to TRBJ1-2; D possibly corresponds to TRBD1 (6 bases). Germline V CDR1 and CDR2: SGHTS, YDEGEE. This CDR3 has 16 residues. Between the trimmed V and J ends, which lost 3 bases and 2 bases, there was a span of 17 bases.

The chain joins TRBV7-9 to TRBJ2-7; 10 nucleotides align to TRBD2. The germline CDR1 and CDR2 sequences are SEHNR and FQNEAQ (reference sequence). The CDR3 covers 14 residues. Unmatched junction bases numbered 11, after V lost 10 bases and J lost 5 bases. The CDR3 DNA follows: TGTGCCACACTCAGCGGGAGGGCCTGGGACGAGCAGTACTTC. Protein product: CATLSGRAWDEQYF.

This clone showed up just a few times. The chain couples TRBV18 to TRBJ2-2; D might be TRBD1 (5 bases). CDR3 length equals 15 residues. CDR1 KGHSH and CDR2 LQKENI come from the germline V gene. V lost 3 bases and J 4 bases, leaving 12 bases between the germline ends. The CDR3 is CASSPNARATGELFF. CDR3 nucleotides: TGTGCCAGCTCACCCAACGCCAGGGCCACCGGGGAGCTGTTTTTT.

This chain links TRBV11-2 with TRBJ1-1; TRBD1 agrees at 9 bases. V lost 1 base, J lost 1 base, and 7 bases stayed unmatched. In germline, CDR1 is SGHAT, CDR2 FQNNGV. The CDR3 contains 17 residues. The CDR3 region is CASSLGDRVTGNTEAFF. In DNA, the CDR3 is TGTGCCAGCAGCTTAGGGGACAGGGTCACTGGGAACACTGAAGCTTTCTTT.

This chain connects TRBV9 to TRBJ1-5; D might be TRBD1 (6 bases). The CDR3 is 15 residues long. The germline gives CDR1 SGDLS, CDR2 YYNGEE. The germline V and J ends were trimmed by 1 base and 0 bases, with 8 bases remaining between them. The CDR3 nucleotides are TGTGCCAGCAGCGTATCAGGGGATAGCAATCAGCCCCAGCATTTT. Protein: CASSVSGDSNQPQHF.

This clone has more than one count but fewer than ten. The chain uses TRBV19 and TRBJ2-7, with D possibly TRBD1 on 6 matching bases. CDR3 length: 13 residues. CDR1 is LNHDA, CDR2 SQIVND, per germline (reference sequence). The germline V and J ends were trimmed by 6 bases and 2 bases, with 11 bases remaining between them. As DNA, the CDR3 is TGTGCCAGTAGAGGCGCAGGGGCCTACGAGCAGTACTTC. This gives the protein CASRGAGAYEQYF.

The chain couples TRBV27 to TRBJ2-2; possibly TRBD1 for D (7 bases). Germline CDR1 is MNHEY and CDR2 is SMNVEV (reference sequence). Trimming took off 6 bases at V and 4 bases at J, with 15 bases between the two ends. This CDR3 region has 15 residues. CDR3 sequence reads: CASRPRGRGTGELFF. CDR3 in DNA: TGTGCCAGCAGGCCAAGGGGGCGGGGCACCGGGGAGCTGTTTTTT.

There are a few counts of this clone. Other DNA sequences in the sample encode the same CDR3. The V and J genes are TRBV7-9 and TRBJ1-1; D perhaps matches TRBD1 (6 bases). This CDR3 comprises 14 residues. Germline values: CDR1 SEHNR, CDR2 FQNEAQ (reference sequence). V lost 3 bases to trimming and J lost 2 bases, with 10 bases between them. CDR3 amino acids: CASSLKGGNTEAFF. CDR3 coding DNA: TGTGCCAGCAGCTTGAAAGGGGGTAACACTGAAGCTTTCTTT.

The chain couples TRBV30 to TRBJ2-5; a weak D match, TRBD1 (5 bases). The J call could be wrong; TRBJ2-7 is a better fit for the DNA end. The CDR3 length is 14 residues. The germline V gene encodes CDR1 GTSNPN and CDR2 SVGIG (reference sequence). The CDR3 DNA sequence: TGTGCCTGGAGCGGGCAAGACAGCTCCTACGAGCAGTACTTC. Protein product: CAWSGQDSSYEQYF.

This chain links TRBV4-1 with TRBJ2-5, with TRBD2 matching over 8 bases. The CDR3 length is 16 residues. Trimming removed 0 bases from V and 2 bases from J; junction bases left unmatched: 5. Germline V gene sequence: CDR1 MGHRA, CDR2 YSYEKL. CDR3 residues: CASSQDELAEQETQYF. CDR3 nucleotides: TGCGCCAGCAGCCAAGATGAACTAGCGGAGCAAGAGACCCAGTACTTC.

The chain carries TRBV18 and TRBJ2-5, with D hard to call. Germline V gene sequence: CDR1 KGHSH, CDR2 LQKENI. Trimming stripped 0 bases from V and 5 bases from J, with 4 bases between. This CDR3 is 12 amino acids long. DNA for the CDR3: TGTGCCAGCTCACCACCGGAGGAGACCCAGTACTTC. Protein sequence: CASSPPEETQYF.